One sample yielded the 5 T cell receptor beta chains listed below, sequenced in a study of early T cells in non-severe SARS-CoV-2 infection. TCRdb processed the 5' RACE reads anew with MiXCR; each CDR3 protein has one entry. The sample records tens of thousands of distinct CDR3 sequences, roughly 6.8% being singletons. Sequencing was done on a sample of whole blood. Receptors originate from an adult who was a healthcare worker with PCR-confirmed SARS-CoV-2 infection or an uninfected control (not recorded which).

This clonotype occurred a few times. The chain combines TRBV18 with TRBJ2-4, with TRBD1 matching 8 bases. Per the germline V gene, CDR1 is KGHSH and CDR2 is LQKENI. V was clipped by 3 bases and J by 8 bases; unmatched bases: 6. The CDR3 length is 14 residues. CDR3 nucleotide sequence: TGTGCCAGCTCACCCTACAGGGGGGCGTACATTCAGTACTTC. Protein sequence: CASSPYRGAYIQYF.

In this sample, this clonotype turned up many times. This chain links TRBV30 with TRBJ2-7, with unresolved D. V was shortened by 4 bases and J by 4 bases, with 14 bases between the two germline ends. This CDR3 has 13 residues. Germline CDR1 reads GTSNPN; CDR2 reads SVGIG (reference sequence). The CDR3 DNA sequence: TGTGCCTGGACCAGTTCTAGTTCGTACGAGCAGTACTTC. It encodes CAWTSSSSYEQYF.

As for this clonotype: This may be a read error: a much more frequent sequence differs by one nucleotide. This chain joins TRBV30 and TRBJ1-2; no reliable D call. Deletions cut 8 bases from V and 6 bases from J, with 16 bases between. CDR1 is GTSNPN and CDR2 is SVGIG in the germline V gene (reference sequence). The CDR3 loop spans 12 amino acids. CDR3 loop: CARTSREHGYTF. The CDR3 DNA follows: TGTGCCCGGACCTCCCGGGAGCATGGCTACACCTTC.

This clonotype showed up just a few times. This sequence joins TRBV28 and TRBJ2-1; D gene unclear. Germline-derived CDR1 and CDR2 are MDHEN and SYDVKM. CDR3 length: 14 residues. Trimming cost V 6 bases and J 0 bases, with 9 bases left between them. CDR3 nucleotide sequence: TGTGCCAGCAGCCGATTAGACTCCTACAATGAGCAGTTCTTC. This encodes CASSRLDSYNEQFF.

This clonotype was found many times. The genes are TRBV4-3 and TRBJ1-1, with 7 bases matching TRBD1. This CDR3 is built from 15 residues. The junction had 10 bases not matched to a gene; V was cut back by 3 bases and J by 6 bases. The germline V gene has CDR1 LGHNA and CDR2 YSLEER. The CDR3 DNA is TGCGCCAGCAGCCAGAGCACAGGGGCAAGCTCTGAAGCTTTCTTT. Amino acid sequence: CASSQSTGASSEAFF.